The 19 T cell receptor beta chains presented below share a single source sample, sequenced in a study of molecular identifiers for immune sequencing clone quantification. TCRdb ran MiXCR on the PCR reads and lists one entry per CDR3 protein. The sample holds roughly 320,000 distinct CDR3 sequences; over 20% are singletons and the top ten take approximately 0.74%. The sequencing input was naive CD8+ T cells from blood, with Jurkat cell RNA spiked in. Subset noted: FACS-sorted CD8+CD4-CCR7+CD45RA+ naive T cells. Receptor source: a human donor in good health. Some libraries in this study had Jurkat cell RNA spiked in.

A note on this clonotype: One junction end does not reproduce the germline sequence, and a read error may be involved. The genes are TRBV6-5 and TRBJ2-5, with 9 bases lining up with TRBD2. The CDR3 is 16 amino acids. The germline V gene encodes CDR1 MNHEY and CDR2 SVGAGI. In DNA form, the CDR3 reads TGTGCCAGCAGTTATCTTGGCGCTAGCGGGGTAGAGACCCAGCACTTC. Translation: CASSYLGASGVETQHF.

This clonotype was seen only a few times. V and J are TRBV14 and TRBJ1-4; D not resolved. The CDR3 has 10 residues. CDR1 is SGHDN and CDR2 is FVKESK in the germline V gene. V shed 7 bases and J shed 8 bases, with 5 bases lying between them. The CDR3 DNA reads as TGTGCCAGCAAGCGCGAAAAACTGTTTTTT. Its protein is CASKREKLFF.

This clonotype was counted a few times. V is TRBV6-2 or TRBV6-3 and J is TRBJ2-7; D is perhaps TRBD1 or TRBD2 (5 bases each). The CDR3 is 14 amino acids. Germline V gives CDR1 MNHEY, CDR2 SVGEGT. V was clipped by 5 bases and J by 3 bases, with 14 bases between them. The DNA of the CDR3 is TGTGCCAGCAGTACCCGGGACGGACGCTACGAGCAGTACTTC. It yields the protein CASSTRDGRYEQYF.

This chain connects TRBV27 to TRBJ2-7; D is possibly TRBD2 (6 bases). Germline CDR1 reads MNHEY; CDR2 reads SMNVEV (reference sequence). The CDR3 runs 14 residues. V was clipped by 6 bases and J by 0 bases, with 12 bases between them. For the CDR3, the DNA is TGTGCCAGCAGAGGTTACGGGAGCTCCTACGAGCAGTACTTC. This translates into CASRGYGSSYEQYF.

This clonotype was counted only a few times. V usage is TRBV13 and J usage is TRBJ2-7, with TRBD2 matching 10 bases. Germline CDR1 PRHDT, CDR2 FYEKMQ (reference sequence). The CDR3 runs 15 residues. Trimming removed 1 base from V and 2 bases from J; junction bases left unmatched: 2. The CDR3 sequence is CASSLALAGTYEQYF. The DNA of the CDR3 is TGTGCCAGCAGCTTAGCACTAGCGGGGACCTACGAGCAGTACTTC.

This clonotype has a count of ten or more. The chain uses TRBV25-1 and TRBJ2-1; D might be TRBD2 (5 bases). Germline V gene lookup returns CDR1 MGHDK and CDR2 SYGVNS. This CDR3 is 15 amino acids long. With 10 bases removed from V and 5 bases from J, the gap between germline ends came to 21 bases. As DNA, the CDR3 is TGTGCCACCATTTCCCTAGCCCCACGAAACAATGAGCAGTTCTTC. Encoded protein: CATISLAPRNNEQFF.

This clonotype was recorded many times. The gene calls are TRBV7-8 and TRBJ1-5, with no clear D. CDR1 and CDR2 (germline): SGHVS, FQNEAQ. The CDR3 consists of 15 residues. Trimming shortened V by 5 bases and J by 0 bases, and 11 bases separated the two germline ends. CDR3 protein: CASSHAMNSNQPQHF. Written as DNA, the CDR3 is TGTGCCAGCAGCCACGCGATGAATAGCAATCAGCCCCAGCATTTT.

With regard to this clonotype: A much bigger clone sits one base away, suggesting this may be a read error. This chain joins TRBV4-3 and TRBJ1-1, with 8 bases fitting TRBD1. The CDR3 is made up of 15 amino acids. Germline loops: CDR1 LGHNA, CDR2 YSLEER. The CDR3 nucleotides read TGCGCCAGCAGCCAATCACCGGGGACAGGACAGGAGGCTGTCTTT. This translates into CASSQSPGTGQEAVF.

This clonotype has ten or more counts. This chain connects TRBV7-8 to TRBJ1-1; D is uncertain. Germline values: CDR1 SGHVS, CDR2 FQNEAQ. The V end was cut by 5 bases, the J end by 4 bases, with 11 bases between. The CDR3 sequence is 13 residues long. The CDR3 spells CASSPALGTEAFF. The DNA for the CDR3 is TGTGCCAGCAGCCCAGCCCTGGGCACTGAAGCTTTCTTT.

The table lists this clonotype with many counts. The CDR3 region is CASSLDSTQAFF. CDR3 coding DNA: TGCGCCAGCAGCTTGGATTCAACCCAAGCTTTCTTT. The chain combines TRBV5-1 with TRBJ1-1; D gene unclear. In germline, CDR1 is SGHRS, CDR2 YFSETQ. This CDR3 is built from 12 residues. Trimming took 0 bases from V and 9 from J, leaving 9 bases between them. Variable domain in full (rest from reference TRBV5-1 and TRBJ1-1): KAGVTQTPRYLIKTRGQQVTLSCSPISGHRSVSWYQQTPGQGLQFLFEYFSETQRNKGNFPGRFSGRQFSNSRSEMNVSTLELGDSALYLCASSLDSTQAFFGQGTRLTVV.

With respect to this clonotype: This sequence may be a read error, since a much larger clone differs from it by one base. The chain uses TRBV6-5 and TRBJ2-7, with TRBD2 as a possible D gene (6 bases). The CDR3 is 15 amino acids. CDR1 is MNHEY, CDR2 SVGAGI, per germline. CDR3 region: CASNYSTTSSYEQYF. In DNA form, the CDR3 reads TGTGCCAGCAATTACTCTACGACTAGCTCCTACGAGCAGTACTTC.

This clonotype was detected ten times or more. This chain uses TRBV12-3 or TRBV12-4 with TRBJ1-1; perhaps TRBD1 as D (6 bases). The length of the CDR3 is 14 residues. Between the trimmed V and J ends, which lost 3 bases and 2 bases, there was a span of 10 bases. CDR3 nucleotides: TGTGCCAGCAGTTTTTACAGGGAAAACACTGAAGCTTTCTTT. Translating gives CASSFYRENTEAFF.

For this clonotype: This could be a read error, since a much larger clone is one nucleotide away. The rearrangement uses TRBV28 and TRBJ2-3; TRBD1 might be the D (5 bases). Germline CDR1 reads MDHEN; CDR2 reads SYDVKM. The germline V and J ends were trimmed by 4 bases and 8 bases, with 13 bases remaining between them. The CDR3 runs to 13 residues. The CDR3 region has the DNA TGTGCCAGCAGTTGGGGCAGGACGGGTACGCAGTATTTT. Translating it yields CASSWGRTGTQYF.

This clonotype turned up a few times. The chain recombines TRBV7-9 with TRBJ2-6, with D perhaps matching TRBD1 (5 bases). Trimming removed 2 bases from V and 0 bases from J, with 11 bases in between. This CDR3 comprises 17 residues. The germline V gene encodes CDR1 SEHNR and CDR2 FQNEAQ (reference sequence). CDR3: CASSLIQEYSGANVLTF. The CDR3 bases are TGTGCCAGCAGCTTAATACAGGAGTACTCTGGGGCCAACGTCCTGACTTTC. The whole variable domain, filled in from reference TRBV7-9 and TRBJ2-6, reads DTGVSQNPRHKITKRGQNVTFRCDPISEHNRLYWYRQTLGQGPEFLTYFQNEAQLEKSRLLSDRFSAERPKGSFSTLEIQRTEQGDSAMYLCASSLIQEYSGANVLTFGAGSRLTVL.

Concerning this clonotype itself: Relative to the germline gene, one junction end is altered; a read error may explain this. The gene calls are TRBV24-1 and TRBJ2-7, with D maybe TRBD1 (5 bases). There are 16 residues in the CDR3. In germline, CDR1 is KGHDR, CDR2 SFDVKD. CDR3 sequence (DNA): TGTGCCACCAGTGATTTGACTGTCGAAGGGGTCTACGAGCAGCACTTC. Its translation: CATSDLTVEGVYEQHF.

V gene TRBV20-1 combines with J gene TRBJ1-5; TRBD1 aligns across 8 bases. With V trimmed by 0 bases and J by 3 bases, 7 bases remained unmatched. Germline values: CDR1 DFQATT, CDR2 SNEGSKA (reference sequence). This CDR3 has 16 amino acids. The CDR3 nucleotides read TGCAGTGCTAGAGAATCGGACAGGGTTGTCAATCAGCCCCAGCATTTT. Protein: CSARESDRVVNQPQHF.

The CDR3 DNA is TGCGCCAGCAGCCAAGTCGGACAGGGATTTACTGGCTACACCTTC. This gives the protein CASSQVGQGFTGYTF. The V gene is TRBV4-1, the J gene TRBJ1-2, with 8 bases matching TRBD1. V lost 1 base to trimming and J lost 7 bases; unmatched junction nucleotides: 8. There are 15 residues in the CDR3. Germline assignment: CDR1 MGHRA and CDR2 YSYEKL.

The rearrangement joins TRBV7-9 to TRBJ2-3; the match to TRBD2 covers 8 bases. The J segment lost 3 bases and the V segment lost 6 bases, leaving 14 bases of the junction unmatched. The germline V gene has CDR1 SEHNR and CDR2 FQNEAQ (reference sequence). The CDR3 has 17 amino acids. The CDR3 nucleotides read TGTGCCAGCAGACCCCGGGGGGGGTCGACTGGTACAGATACGCAGTATTTT. Protein sequence: CASRPRGGSTGTDTQYF.

On this clonotype: A junction boundary mismatches the germline segment, possibly from a read error. The V gene is TRBV4-3, the J gene TRBJ2-7, with TRBD2 identical over 8 bases. The CDR3 is 17 amino acids. Germline CDR1 LGHNA, CDR2 YSLEER. The DNA for the CDR3 is TGCGACAGCAGCCAAGGGGCGGTCCGGGGGGGCGCGGACGAGCAGTACTTC. Its protein product is CDSSQGAVRGGADEQYF.